Listed below are T cell receptor beta chains from one sample, sequenced in a study of T cells in Graves' hyperthyroidism and ophthalmopathy. A single record per CDR3 protein comes from TCRdb applying MiXCR to the multiplex PCR reads. In the table there are hundreds of thousands of distinct CDR3 sequences, around 14% of which are singletons. Sequenced input: blood. Every receptor here comes from a woman in her late teens or twenties with Graves' hyperthyroidism that later progressed to Graves' ophthalmopathy. CDR3s include the opening cysteine and the closing phenylalanine or tryptophan.

v_gene,CDR3aa
TRBV29-1,CSVEDGRDSYQETQYF
TRBV24-1,CATSDLGLAGGGNEQFF
TRBV20-1,CSAQKRGFYEQYF
TRBV28,CASSLGGDMNTEAFF
TRBV6-5,CASSYEGTGGRTEAFF
TRBV11-2,CASSPRKPGRDTQYF
TRBV5-1,CASSFSGTEAFF
TRBV18,CASSHGQGPYRDEQFF
TRBV9,CASSVGGSRYEQYF
TRBV5-4,CASSRDRVYYEQYF
TRBV30,CAWSVPPWGETQYF
TRBV28,CASSFAEPGANVLTF
TRBV27,CARAAGTNTLSDYTF
TRBV27,CASSWEYASSYNEQFF
TRBV3-1,CASSQELVNSGNTIYF
TRBV19,CASGTGAAAQHQPQHF
TRBV12-3/TRBV12-4,CASSLRSSSTDTQYF
TRBV7-9,CASSLPPGQANTGELFF
TRBV2,CASSSTGSGTGELFF
TRBV5-8,CASSLIRQREQYF
TRBV4-3,CASSLGVLADTQYF
TRBV6-1,CASGPGTGGQPQHF
TRBV27,CASSFKGKGLNEQFF
TRBV12-3/TRBV12-4,CASRGGGNGGELFF
TRBV6-2/TRBV6-3,CATCPFHRGIYNEQFF
TRBV24-1,CATSDQTSGRGEQFF
TRBV10-3,CAIRDREGEQYF
TRBV28,CASSRPTNEKLFF
TRBV7-9,CASSLGQSGSETQYF